The rows below give T cell receptor beta chains drawn from one sample of a study of glioma-infiltrating T cells after dendritic cell vaccination. Measured with immunoSEQ multiplex PCR; TCRdb has only the in-frame clones, and not every one. The sample has around 83,000 clones; 85% are singletons. This material consisted of blood, taken after dendritic cell vaccination. Receptor source: a human donor with glioblastoma. CDR3s include the opening cysteine and the closing phenylalanine or tryptophan. The D gene is left open where the match is weak. Expanded clones are given a class, and other clones once, few, many or no size at all.

v_call	d_call	clone_size	cdr3_length	j_call	cdr3_nt	cdr3_aa
TRBV4-3	-	-	17	TRBJ1-2	TGCGCCAGCAGCCAAGAGAGTCGGCAGGACTATAACTATGGCTACACCTTC	CASSQESRQDYNYGYTF
TRBV4-3	TRBD2	-	14	TRBJ2-3	TGCGCCAGCAGCCCCGGGGGGGCCACAGATACGCAGTATTTT	CASSPGGATDTQYF
TRBV5-4	-	-	14	TRBJ1-1	TGTGCCAGCAGCATAAGTACAGGGTTCTCTGAAGCTTTCTTT	CASSISTGFSEAFF
TRBV5-6	-	-	15	TRBJ2-7	TGTGCCAGCAGCTTGGCTAACAGGGACCCCTACGAGCAGTACTTC	CASSLANRDPYEQYF
TRBV5-6	TRBD2	-	15	TRBJ2-5	TGTGCCAGCAGCCTTACAATTGGGGGGGGAGAGACCCAGTACTTC	CASSLTIGGGETQYF
TRBV5-1	TRBD1	-	15	TRBJ2-1	TGCGCCAGCACCCGAGGGGACAGGGTCTACAATGAGCAGTTCTTC	CASTRGDRVYNEQFF
TRBV5-1	-	once	17	TRBJ2-7	TGCGCCAGCAGCTTGTTCGGGGTAGCGGCCAGCTCCTACGAGCAGTACTTC	CASSLFGVAASSYEQYF
TRBV28	-	-	18	TRBJ2-6	TGTGCCAGCAGCCCCTCGCGGGCCCCTTCCTCTGGGGCCAACGTCCTGACTTTC	CASSPSRAPSSGANVLTF
TRBV5-1	TRBD2	-	15	TRBJ2-7	TGCGCCAGCAGCTTGGATTGGGGGGGGTCCTACGAGCAGTACTTC	CASSLDWGGSYEQYF
TRBV5-6	-	-	15	TRBJ2-5	TGTGCCAGCAGCTCAATTCCGGGAACCCAAGAGACCCAGTACTTC	CASSSIPGTQETQYF
TRBV15	-	-	14	TRBJ1-2	TGTGCCACCAGCAGATCCGGTCCCAACTATGGCTACACCTTC	CATSRSGPNYGYTF
TRBV19	TRBD1	-	17	TRBJ2-1	TGTGCCAGTAGTATAGACATAGGGGGCCTTGCCTACAATGAGCAGTTCTTC	CASSIDIGGLAYNEQFF
TRBV9	-	-	13	TRBJ2-2	TGTGCCAGCACGGCGGAGAACACCGGGGAGCTGTTTTTT	CASTAENTGELFF
TRBV29-1	TRBD1	-	16	TRBJ2-6	TGCAGCGTCAGACAGGGTGGAGTGTCTGGGGCCAACGTCCTGACTTTC	CSVRQGGVSGANVLTF
TRBV10-3	TRBD2	-	16	TRBJ2-1	TGTGCCATCAGTGCGACTAGCGGGAGCTCCTACAATGAGCAGTTCTTC	CAISATSGSSYNEQFF
TRBV5-1	TRBD2	-	18	TRBJ2-2	TGCGCCAGCAGCTTCGGAGCCAGCGGGAGGGCCTCCACCGGGGAGCTGTTTTTT	CASSFGASGRASTGELFF
TRBV9	-	-	13	TRBJ1-1	TGTGCCAGCAGCGTAGCCAGGTCCGGTGAAGCTTTCTTT	CASSVARSGEAFF
TRBV5-1	TRBD2	-	16	TRBJ2-3	TGCGCCAGCAGCTTGGAAGTAGCGGGAGGGGGAGATACGCAGTATTTT	CASSLEVAGGGDTQYF
TRBV4-1	-	-	17	TRBJ2-2	TGCGCCAGCAGCCAAGCCACTGCCGGGACATCCTCCGGGGAGCTGTTTTTT	CASSQATAGTSSGELFF
TRBV14	TRBD2	-	15	TRBJ2-3	TGTGCCAGCAGCCTTATCGAAGGGACTAGAGGTACGCAGTATTTT	CASSLIEGTRGTQYF
TRBV28	TRBD1	-	14	TRBJ1-5	TGTGCCAGCAGTCCTACAGGGGGAGGTCAGCCCCAGCATTTT	CASSPTGGGQPQHF
TRBV28	TRBD2	-	17	TRBJ2-7	TGTGCCAGCAGTCTCGGGACTAGCGGGACCCCAGGCTACGAGCAGTACTTC	CASSLGTSGTPGYEQYF
TRBV5-6	TRBD2	-	14	TRBJ2-7	TGTGCCAGCAGCGGAGCGGGAGGGCCGGGGTCGCAGTACTTC	CASSGAGGPGSQYF
TRBV7-3	-	few	14	TRBJ2-1	TGTGCCAGCAGCTACAGACTAGGGGCCGATGAGCAGTTCTTC	CASSYRLGADEQFF
TRBV19	-	-	16	TRBJ1-5	TGTGCCAGTAGGACCAACAGGCTCCACCACCATCAGCCCCAGCATTTT	CASRTNRLHHHQPQHF
TRBV19	-	-	16	TRBJ2-1	TGTGCCAGTACAGCCCGCGCGACTGGCTCCTACAATGAGCAGTTCTTC	CASTARATGSYNEQFF
TRBV7-2	TRBD1	once	14	TRBJ2-2	TGTGCCAGCAGCTTCGACAGGGCGACCGGGGAGCTGTTTTTT	CASSFDRATGELFF
TRBV15	TRBD1	-	14	TRBJ1-4	TGTGCCACCAGCAGAGGACAGGGGGAGGAAAAACTGTTTTTT	CATSRGQGEEKLFF
TRBV13	TRBD2	-	18	TRBJ2-2	TGTGCCAGCAGCCGTCAACTAGCGGGAGGGCCCTTGGCCGGGGAGCTGTTTTTT	CASSRQLAGGPLAGELFF
TRBV6-5	TRBD1	-	15	TRBJ1-6	TGTGCCAGCAGTACGGGACAGGGTCTAGTTTCACCCCTCCACTTT	CASSTGQGLVSPLHF
TRBV15	TRBD2	-	14	TRBJ2-5	TGTGCCACCAGGGGGGGGGTAACGAAGGAGACCCAGTACTTC	CATRGGVTKETQYF
TRBV7-9	-	-	14	TRBJ1-3	TGTGCCAGCAGCTTAGACAGGACTGGAAACACCATATATTTT	CASSLDRTGNTIYF
TRBV7-6	TRBD2	-	15	TRBJ2-7	TGTGCCAGCAGCGTAAAGGCTGGGGGGGGAAACGAGCAGTACTTC	CASSVKAGGGNEQYF
TRBV19	TRBD1	few	14	TRBJ2-7	TGTGCCAGTAGTCCAACAGGGGGGCCCTACGAGCAGTACTTC	CASSPTGGPYEQYF
TRBV5-5	TRBD2	-	13	TRBJ2-7	TGTGCCAGCAGCCCAACGGGGCGGGAGGTGCAGTACTTC	CASSPTGREVQYF
TRBV7-3	TRBD1	-	16	TRBJ2-6	TGTGCCAGCAGCGCGAAGACAGGGACAGGGGCCAACGTCCTGACTTTC	CASSAKTGTGANVLTF
TRBV28	TRBD1	-	20	TRBJ1-1	TGTGCCAGCAGTTTATGGGGACAGGAAGCGAAAATGTGGGTGAACACTGAAGCTTTCTTT	CASSLWGQEAKMWVNTEAFF
TRBV29-1	TRBD1	-	16	TRBJ2-2	TGCAGCGTCGCTTTACAGGGGGCTAAAGATCCCGGGGAGCTGTTTTTT	CSVALQGAKDPGELFF
TRBV29-1	-	-	15	TRBJ2-5	TGCAGCGCCGTGCATGGGATGGGGGCTGCGGGAGAGCAGTACTTC	CSAVHGMGAAGEQYF
TRBV16	-	-	13	TRBJ2-7	TGTGCCAGCAGCCACGGGGATTCCTACGAGCAGTACTTC	CASSHGDSYEQYF
TRBV5-6	TRBD1	-	13	TRBJ2-7	TGTGCCAGCAGAAGACAGGGGATCTACGAGCAGTACTTC	CASRRQGIYEQYF
TRBV19	TRBD2	-	14	TRBJ2-1	TGTGCCACGATAGCGGGAGGGCTTTACAATGAGCAGTTCTTC	CATIAGGLYNEQFF
TRBV2	TRBD1	-	17	TRBJ1-6	TGTGCCAGCAGTGAGTTGGGACAGGGGAACTATAATTCACCCCTCCACTTT	CASSELGQGNYNSPLHF
TRBV4-2	-	-	12	TRBJ2-1	TGTGCCTGTCGAAGGGAACGAGGGGAGCAGTTCTTC	CACRRERGEQFF
TRBV7-8	-	-	16	TRBJ2-5	TGTGCCAGCAGCTACCGAGGGGACTTCAGATCAGAGACCCAGTACTTC	CASSYRGDFRSETQYF
TRBV25-1	-	-	15	TRBJ2-7	TGTGCCAGCAGTGATGCCGGGACTGGACTCTACGAGCAGTACTTC	CASSDAGTGLYEQYF
TRBV9	-	-	19	TRBJ1-3	TGTGCCAGCAGCCCAAAGAACCTACAGGGACCCCAAGCTGGAAACACCATATATTTT	CASSPKNLQGPQAGNTIYF
TRBV29-1	-	-	14	TRBJ2-3	TGCAGCGTTATAGGTGGGGGGGCCGTAGATACGCAGTATTTT	CSVIGGGAVDTQYF
TRBV5-6	-	-	14	TRBJ2-7	TGTGCCAGCAGTTCGGGACTCGCGTTATACGAGCAGTACTTC	CASSSGLALYEQYF
TRBV10-3	-	-	15	TRBJ1-5	TGTGCCATCAGTGATGGGGCAGTAGGGAATCAGCCCCAGCATTTT	CAISDGAVGNQPQHF
TRBV12-2	-	once	16	TRBJ1-5	TGTGCAAGTCGCCCGGACAGGGGGGATTGTTGTCCGCCCCAGCATTTT	CASRPDRGDCCPPQHF
TRBV21-1	-	-	15	TRBJ1-6	TGTGCCAGCAGCGCCACGGGACTCGTGGATTCACCCCTCCACTTT	CASSATGLVDSPLHF
TRBV18	TRBD1	-	16	TRBJ2-4	TGTGCCAGCTCACCAGACAGGGAGTTTGCCAAAAACATTCAGTACTTC	CASSPDREFAKNIQYF
TRBV6-5	-	-	15	TRBJ1-2	TGTGCCAGCAGTTACAGGGGCAGGGGAGACTATGGCTACACCTTC	CASSYRGRGDYGYTF
TRBV4-1	TRBD1	-	16	TRBJ1-1	TGCGCCAGCAGCCCCACGGAGAGCAGGGGGCCAGGTGAAGCTTTCTTT	CASSPTESRGPGEAFF
TRBV19	-	-	15	TRBJ2-2	TGTGCCAGTAGTATAAGGGTAGAGGGCACCGGGGAGCTGTTTTTT	CASSIRVEGTGELFF
TRBV5-6	-	-	13	TRBJ1-2	TGTGCCAGCAGCTTTGGGGGGAACTATGGCTACACCTTC	CASSFGGNYGYTF
TRBV19	-	-	15	TRBJ2-7	TGTGCCAGTAGTCCGGATGGACCGAGGGTAGGCCCGCAGTACTTC	CASSPDGPRVGPQYF
TRBV25-1	-	few	16	TRBJ2-3	TGTGCCAGCAGTGAAATAGAACAGGGAGGGCCAGATACGCAGTATTTT	CASSEIEQGGPDTQYF